The rows below give T cell receptor beta chains drawn from one sample of a study of OX40 agonist ivuxolimab in advanced cancers. The data were produced by immunoSEQ multiplex PCR, yet TCRdb's version contains in-frame clones alone and is incomplete. The top ten clones hold approximately 6.8% of a sample with tens of thousands of clones, roughly nine tenths of them seen once. Sequenced material: CD4+ or CD8+ T cells sorted from blood, taken in a trial of the OX40 agonist ivuxolimab. These receptors all stem from an adult with an advanced solid tumor such as melanoma, head and neck, liver or kidney cancer. Both conserved end residues are part of each CDR3. A D gene is named only where the DNA matches it firmly. The size of a clone is reported for some rows only, either as once, few or many, or as a class for expanded clones.

D: .; V: TRBV6-6; J: TRBJ2-7; size: .; DNA: TGTGCCAGCAGTTTCTCAGGCTACGAGCAGTACTTC; CDR3: CASSFSGYEQYF
D: TRBD1; V: TRBV5-8; J: TRBJ2-7; size: .; DNA: TGTGCCAGCAGCGCATGGGCAGGGGGAAGGGGCGAGCAGTACTTC; CDR3: CASSAWAGGRGEQYF
D: .; V: TRBV2; J: TRBJ2-1; size: .; DNA: TGTGCCAGCAGCGGGCCCTACAGGGGACTTTACAATGAGCAGTTCTTC; CDR3: CASSGPYRGLYNEQFF
D: TRBD1; V: TRBV7-2; J: TRBJ2-2; size: .; DNA: TGTGCCAGCAGCTTAGTGAGGGACAGGGGGCTAAGGGCCGGGGAGCTGTTTTTT; CDR3: CASSLVRDRGLRAGELFF
D: .; V: TRBV10-2; J: TRBJ1-1; size: once; DNA: TGCGCCAGCAGTGACGGAGAGAACACTGAAGCTTTCTTT; CDR3: CASSDGENTEAFF
D: TRBD2; V: TRBV4-2; J: TRBJ2-1; size: .; DNA: TGTGCCAGCAGCCAAGGCGTTAGCGGGCCCCCAGGAGAGTTCTTC; CDR3: CASSQGVSGPPGEFF
D: .; V: TRBV10-3; J: TRBJ2-2; size: .; DNA: TGTGCCATCAGTAGGGGGGCGGAAAACACCGGGGAGCTGTTTTTT; CDR3: CAISRGAENTGELFF
D: .; V: TRBV19; J: TRBJ1-1; size: few; DNA: TGTGCCAGTAGTATAAAAGGGGACACTGAAGCTTTCTTT; CDR3: CASSIKGDTEAFF
D: TRBD1; V: TRBV6-6; J: TRBJ2-3; size: .; DNA: TGTGCCAGCAGTTACCAAGGGGGCGCGGATACGCAGTATTTT; CDR3: CASSYQGGADTQYF
D: .; V: TRBV10-3; J: TRBJ2-3; size: .; DNA: TGTGCCATCAGTGAGGGGCGGCAGGGTGTCGGAGATACGCAGTATTTT; CDR3: CAISEGRQGVGDTQYF
D: .; V: TRBV9; J: TRBJ2-3; size: .; DNA: TGTGCCAGCAGCGTAATGGGGGAACGCACAGATACGCAGTATTTT; CDR3: CASSVMGERTDTQYF
D: .; V: TRBV10-3; J: TRBJ2-5; size: .; DNA: TGTGCCATCAGTGAGAAAGCGACAGGCGACCTACAAGAGACCCAGTACTTC; CDR3: CAISEKATGDLQETQYF
D: .; V: TRBV6-5; J: TRBJ2-7; size: .; DNA: TGTGCCAGCAGTAACGGGCCGTACGAGCAGTACTTC; CDR3: CASSNGPYEQYF
D: TRBD1; V: TRBV6-5; J: TRBJ1-3; size: .; DNA: TGTGCCAGCAGTTCAGACAGGGCCGGAAACACCATATATTTT; CDR3: CASSSDRAGNTIYF
D: .; V: TRBV27; J: TRBJ1-4; size: .; DNA: TGTGCCAGCGGCCAGTTGGGGAATGAAAAACTGTTTTTT; CDR3: CASGQLGNEKLFF
D: .; V: TRBV5-1; J: TRBJ2-7; size: few; DNA: TGCGCCAGCAGTCTTGGGTTTGAGGTCTCCTACGAGCAGTACTTC; CDR3: CASSLGFEVSYEQYF
D: TRBD1; V: TRBV11-2; J: TRBJ2-7; size: .; DNA: TGTGCCAGCAGCCGGGACAGGGGGCACGAGCAGTACTTC; CDR3: CASSRDRGHEQYF